This T cell receptor beta chain was identified in a study of blood T cell repertoires in COVID-19. Study-level information: The United States, Italy and Spain provided the acute and convalescent COVID-19 samples.

It was during active infection that Seattle patients were enrolled and then longitudinally followed. Germline assignment: CDR1 SGHAT and CDR2 FQNNGV. Trimming cost V 2 bases and J 4 bases, with 21 bases left between them. The CDR3 is made up of 18 amino acids. In the source study's methods: Counts of nucleated cells, estimated from reference gene primer amplification, were obtained. The assay was immunoSEQ multiplex PCR, and TCRdb's table has in-frame clones only and misses some. V and J calls and clone size are as listed in that table; D and trimming were resolved from the DNA. The repertoire has about 70,000 clones, 65% to 90% of them found once; the top ten carry 6.9%. This clone has only a few counts.

This TCR was recovered from a man aged 25 to 45 with COVID-19, enrolled during active disease. The chain carries TRBV11-2 and TRBJ2-1; possible D gene TRBD2, 6 bases. The specimen was peripheral blood. This CDR3 reads CASSLYEGGSPFYNEQFF. The CDR3 DNA follows: TGTGCCAGCAGCTTATACGAGGGAGGCAGTCCGTTTTACAATGAGCAGTTCTTC.